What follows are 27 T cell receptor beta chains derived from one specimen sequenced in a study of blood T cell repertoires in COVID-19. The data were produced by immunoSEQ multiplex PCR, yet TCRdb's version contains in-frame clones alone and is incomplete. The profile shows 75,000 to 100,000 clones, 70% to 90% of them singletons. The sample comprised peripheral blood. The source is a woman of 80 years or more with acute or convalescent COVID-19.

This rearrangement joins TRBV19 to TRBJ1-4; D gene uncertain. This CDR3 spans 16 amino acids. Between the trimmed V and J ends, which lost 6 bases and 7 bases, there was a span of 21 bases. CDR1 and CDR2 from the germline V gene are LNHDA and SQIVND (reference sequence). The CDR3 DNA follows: TGTGCCAGTAGCACCACCGCATCACGAGGTGGTGAAAAACTGTTTTTT. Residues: CASSTTASRGGEKLFF.

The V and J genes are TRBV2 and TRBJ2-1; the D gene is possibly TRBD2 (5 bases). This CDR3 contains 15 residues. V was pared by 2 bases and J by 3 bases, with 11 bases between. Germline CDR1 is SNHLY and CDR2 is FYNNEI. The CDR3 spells CASSELTGSYNEQFF. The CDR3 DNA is TGTGCCAGCAGTGAATTGACGGGGAGCTACAATGAGCAGTTCTTC.

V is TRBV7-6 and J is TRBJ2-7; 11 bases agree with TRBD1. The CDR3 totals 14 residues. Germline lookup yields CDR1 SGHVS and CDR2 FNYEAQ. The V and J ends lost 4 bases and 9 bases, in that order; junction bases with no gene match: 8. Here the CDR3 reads CASSSGQGVQVQYF. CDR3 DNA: TGTGCCAGCAGCTCGGGACAGGGGGTACAGGTGCAGTACTTC.

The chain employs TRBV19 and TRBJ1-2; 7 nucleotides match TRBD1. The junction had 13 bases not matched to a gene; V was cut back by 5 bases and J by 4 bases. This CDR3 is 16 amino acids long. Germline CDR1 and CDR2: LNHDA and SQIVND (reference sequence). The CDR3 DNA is TGTGCCAGTAGTCTAAGCCCGGGACAGCAAATCTATGGCTACACCTTC. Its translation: CASSLSPGQQIYGYTF.

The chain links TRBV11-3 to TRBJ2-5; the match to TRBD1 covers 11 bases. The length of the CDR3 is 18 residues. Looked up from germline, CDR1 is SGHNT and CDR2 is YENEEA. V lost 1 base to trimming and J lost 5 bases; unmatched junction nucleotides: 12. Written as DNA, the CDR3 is TGTGCCAGCAGCTTAGGGCTTGGACAGGGGGCGCGGAGGGAGACCCAGTACTTC. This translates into CASSLGLGQGARRETQYF.

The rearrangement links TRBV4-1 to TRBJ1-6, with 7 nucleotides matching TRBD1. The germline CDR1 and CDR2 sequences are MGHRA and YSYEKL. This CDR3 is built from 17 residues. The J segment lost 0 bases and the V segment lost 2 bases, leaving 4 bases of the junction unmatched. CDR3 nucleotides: TGCGCCAGCAGCCAACTCGGACAGGTCTCCTATAATTCACCCCTCCACTTT. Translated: CASSQLGQVSYNSPLHF.

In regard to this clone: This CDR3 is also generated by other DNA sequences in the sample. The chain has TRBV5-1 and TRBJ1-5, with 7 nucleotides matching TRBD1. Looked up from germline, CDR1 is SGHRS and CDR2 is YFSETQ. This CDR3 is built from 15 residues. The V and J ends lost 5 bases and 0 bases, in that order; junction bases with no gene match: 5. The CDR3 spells CASSRTGDSNQPQHF. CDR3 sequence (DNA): TGCGCCAGCAGTAGGACAGGAGATAGCAATCAGCCCCAGCATTTT. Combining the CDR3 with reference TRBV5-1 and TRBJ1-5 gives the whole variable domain KAGVTQTPRYLIKTRGQQVTLSCSPISGHRSVSWYQQTPGQGLQFLFEYFSETQRNKGNFPGRFSGRQFSNSRSEMNVSTLELGDSALYLCASSRTGDSNQPQHFGDGTRLSIL.

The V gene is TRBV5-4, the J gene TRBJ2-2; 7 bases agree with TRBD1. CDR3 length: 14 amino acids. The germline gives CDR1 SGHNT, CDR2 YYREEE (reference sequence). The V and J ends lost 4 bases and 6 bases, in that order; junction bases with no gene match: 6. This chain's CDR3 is CASSPDRKAGELFF. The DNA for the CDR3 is TGTGCCAGCAGCCCGGACAGGAAGGCCGGGGAGCTGTTTTTT.

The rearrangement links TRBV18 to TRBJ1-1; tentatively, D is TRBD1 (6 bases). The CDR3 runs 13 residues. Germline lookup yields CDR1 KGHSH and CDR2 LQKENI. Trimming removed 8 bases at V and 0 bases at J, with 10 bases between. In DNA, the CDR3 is TGTGCCAGCCGAAACAGGGTGAACACTGAAGCTTTCTTT. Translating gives CASRNRVNTEAFF.

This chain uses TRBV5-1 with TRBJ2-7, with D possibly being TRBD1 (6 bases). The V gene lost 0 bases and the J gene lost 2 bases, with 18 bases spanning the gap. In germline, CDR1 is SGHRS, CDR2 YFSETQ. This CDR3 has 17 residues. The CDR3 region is CASSLVLDSESPYEQYF. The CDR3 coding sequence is TGCGCCAGCAGCTTGGTTCTGGACAGTGAATCCCCCTACGAGCAGTACTTC.

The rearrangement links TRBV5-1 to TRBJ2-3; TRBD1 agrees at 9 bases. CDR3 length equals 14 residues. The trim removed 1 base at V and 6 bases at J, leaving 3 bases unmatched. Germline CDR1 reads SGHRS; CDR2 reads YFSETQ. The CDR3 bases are TGCGCCAGCAGCTTGTTACAGGGGGCGGATACGCAGTATTTT. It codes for CASSLLQGADTQYF.

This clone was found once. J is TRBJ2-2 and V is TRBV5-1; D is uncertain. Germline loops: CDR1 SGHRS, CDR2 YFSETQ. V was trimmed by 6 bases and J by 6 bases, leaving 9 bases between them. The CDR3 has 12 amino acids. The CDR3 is CASNRRSGELFF. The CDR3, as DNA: TGCGCCAGCAATAGAAGATCCGGGGAGCTGTTTTTT. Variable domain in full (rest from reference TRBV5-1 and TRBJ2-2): KAGVTQTPRYLIKTRGQQVTLSCSPISGHRSVSWYQQTPGQGLQFLFEYFSETQRNKGNFPGRFSGRQFSNSRSEMNVSTLELGDSALYLCASNRRSGELFFGEGSRLTVL.

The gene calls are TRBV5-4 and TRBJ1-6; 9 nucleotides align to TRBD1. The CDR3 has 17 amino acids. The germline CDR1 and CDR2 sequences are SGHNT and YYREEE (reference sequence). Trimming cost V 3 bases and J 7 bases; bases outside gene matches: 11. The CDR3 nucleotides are TGTGCCAGCAGCTCACGAACAGGGGGCGCGGGGAATTCACCCCTCCACTTT. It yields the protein CASSSRTGGAGNSPLHF.

The CDR3 region has the DNA TGTGCCAGCTCACCATCTCAGGGATTGGGCACTGAAGCTTTCTTT. Translated: CASSPSQGLGTEAFF. The rearrangement links TRBV18 to TRBJ1-1; D possibly corresponds to TRBD1 (5 bases). From germline, CDR1 is KGHSH and CDR2 LQKENI. Trimming cost V 2 bases and J 4 bases, with 14 bases left between them. The CDR3 spans 15 residues.

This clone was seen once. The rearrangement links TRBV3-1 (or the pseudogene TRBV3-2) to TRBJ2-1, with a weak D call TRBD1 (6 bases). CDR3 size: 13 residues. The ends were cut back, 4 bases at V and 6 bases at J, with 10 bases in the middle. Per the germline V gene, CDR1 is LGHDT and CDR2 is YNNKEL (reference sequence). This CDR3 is CASSLLRGNEQFF. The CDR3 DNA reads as TGTGCCAGCAGCCTCCTCAGGGGCAATGAGCAGTTCTTC.

DNA for the CDR3: TGCGCCAGCAGCCAAGGACATTCAGAACGCCAGCCCCAGCATTTT. As protein: CASSQGHSERQPQHF. The chain uses TRBV4-1 and TRBJ1-5; no reliable D call. The CDR3 has 15 amino acids. The V gene lost 1 base and the J gene lost 7 bases, with 14 bases spanning the gap. Germline CDR1 and CDR2: MGHRA and YSYEKL.

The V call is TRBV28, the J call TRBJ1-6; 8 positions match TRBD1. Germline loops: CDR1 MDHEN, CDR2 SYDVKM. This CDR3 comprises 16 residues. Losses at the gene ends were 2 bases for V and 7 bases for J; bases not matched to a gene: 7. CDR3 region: CASSLPSGQGNSPLHF. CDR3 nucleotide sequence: TGTGCCAGCAGTTTACCCTCCGGACAGGGAAATTCACCCCTCCACTTT.

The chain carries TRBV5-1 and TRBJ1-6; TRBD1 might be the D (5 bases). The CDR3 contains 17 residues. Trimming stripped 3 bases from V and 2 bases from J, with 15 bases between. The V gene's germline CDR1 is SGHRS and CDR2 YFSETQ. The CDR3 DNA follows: TGCGCCAGCAGCTCTCTGGGGCCGACGACCTATAATTCACCCCTCCACTTT. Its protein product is CASSSLGPTTYNSPLHF. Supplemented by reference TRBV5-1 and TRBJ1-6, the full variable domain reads KAGVTQTPRYLIKTRGQQVTLSCSPISGHRSVSWYQQTPGQGLQFLFEYFSETQRNKGNFPGRFSGRQFSNSRSEMNVSTLELGDSALYLCASSSLGPTTYNSPLHFGNGTRLTVT.

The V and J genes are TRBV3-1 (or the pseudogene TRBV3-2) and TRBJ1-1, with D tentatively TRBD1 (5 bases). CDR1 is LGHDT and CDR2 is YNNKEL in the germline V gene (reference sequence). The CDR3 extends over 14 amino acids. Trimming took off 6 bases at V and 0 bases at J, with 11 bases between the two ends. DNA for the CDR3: TGTGCCAGCAGTCCAGGGTACATGAACACTGAAGCTTTCTTT. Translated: CASSPGYMNTEAFF.

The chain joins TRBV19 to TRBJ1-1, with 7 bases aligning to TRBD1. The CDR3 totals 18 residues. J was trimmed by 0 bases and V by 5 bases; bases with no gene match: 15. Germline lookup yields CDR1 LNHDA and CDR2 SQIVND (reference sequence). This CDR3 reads CASSPRERGRTMNTEAFF. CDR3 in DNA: TGTGCCAGTAGTCCTCGGGAAAGGGGGCGGACGATGAACACTGAAGCTTTCTTT.

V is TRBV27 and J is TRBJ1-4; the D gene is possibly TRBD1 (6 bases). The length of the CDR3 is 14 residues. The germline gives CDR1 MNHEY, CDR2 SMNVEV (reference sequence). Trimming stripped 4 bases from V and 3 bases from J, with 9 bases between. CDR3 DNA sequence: TGTGCCAGCAGTTGGACAGTCGCTAATGAAAAACTGTTTTTT. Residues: CASSWTVANEKLFF.

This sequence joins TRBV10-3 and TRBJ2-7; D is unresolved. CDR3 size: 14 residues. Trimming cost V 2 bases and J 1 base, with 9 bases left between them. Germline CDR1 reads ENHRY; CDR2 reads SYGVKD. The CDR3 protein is CAISEKQPSYEQYF. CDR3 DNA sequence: TGTGCCATCAGTGAGAAACAGCCTTCCTACGAGCAGTACTTC.

As DNA, the CDR3 is TGTGCTACGAGACAGACCACAGATACGCAGTATTTT. This sequence encodes CATRQTTDTQYF. J is TRBJ2-3 and V is TRBV12-5; tentatively, D is TRBD1 (5 bases). This CDR3 spans 12 amino acids. From germline, CDR1 is LGHNT and CDR2 FRNRAP. Trimming left V 10 bases short and J 2 bases short, with 10 bases between.

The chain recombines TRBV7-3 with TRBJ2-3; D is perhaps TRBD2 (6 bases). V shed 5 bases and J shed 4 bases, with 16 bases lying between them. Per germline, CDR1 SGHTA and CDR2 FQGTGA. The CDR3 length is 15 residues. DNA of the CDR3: TGTGCCAGCAGCCTAGACGGGAGTCACCCAGATACGCAGTATTTT. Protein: CASSLDGSHPDTQYF. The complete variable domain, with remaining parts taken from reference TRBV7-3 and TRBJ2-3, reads GAGVSQTPSNKVTEKGKYVELRCDPISGHTALYWYRQSLGQGPEFLIYFQGTGAADDSGLPNDRFFAVRPEGSVSTLKIQRTERGDSAVYLCASSLDGSHPDTQYFGPGTRLTVL.

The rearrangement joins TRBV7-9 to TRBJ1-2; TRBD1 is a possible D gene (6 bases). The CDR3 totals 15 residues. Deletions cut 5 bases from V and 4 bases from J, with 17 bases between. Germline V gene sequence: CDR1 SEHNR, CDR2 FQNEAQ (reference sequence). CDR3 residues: CASSPRTVVAYGYTF. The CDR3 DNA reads TGTGCCAGCAGCCCCAGGACAGTAGTGGCCTATGGCTACACCTTC. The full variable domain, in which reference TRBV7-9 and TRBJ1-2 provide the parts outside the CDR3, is DTGVSQNPRHKITKRGQNVTFRCDPISEHNRLYWYRQTLGQGPEFLTYFQNEAQLEKSRLLSDRFSAERPKGSFSTLEIQRTEQGDSAMYLCASSPRTVVAYGYTFGSGTRLTVV.

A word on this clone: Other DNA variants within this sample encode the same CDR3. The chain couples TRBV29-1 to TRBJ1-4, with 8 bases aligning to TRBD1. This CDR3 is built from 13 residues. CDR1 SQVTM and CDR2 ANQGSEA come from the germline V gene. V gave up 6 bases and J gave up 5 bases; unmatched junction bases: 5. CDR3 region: CSVARGRNEKLFF. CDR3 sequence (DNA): TGCAGCGTAGCCAGGGGGCGCAATGAAAAACTGTTTTTT. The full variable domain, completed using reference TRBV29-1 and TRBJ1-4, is SAVISQKPSRDICQRGTSLTIQCQVDSQVTMMFWYRQQPGQSLTLIATANQGSEATYESGFVIDKFPISRPNLTFSTLTVSNMSPEDSSIYLCSVARGRNEKLFFGSGTQLSVL.

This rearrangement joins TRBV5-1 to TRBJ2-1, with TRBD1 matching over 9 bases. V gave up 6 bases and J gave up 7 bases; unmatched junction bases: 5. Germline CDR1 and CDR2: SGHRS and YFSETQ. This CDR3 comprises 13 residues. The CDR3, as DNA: TGCGCCAGCACCGGGACAGGGTGGAATGAGCAGTTCTTC. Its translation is CASTGTGWNEQFF. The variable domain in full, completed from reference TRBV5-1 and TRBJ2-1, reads KAGVTQTPRYLIKTRGQQVTLSCSPISGHRSVSWYQQTPGQGLQFLFEYFSETQRNKGNFPGRFSGRQFSNSRSEMNVSTLELGDSALYLCASTGTGWNEQFFGPGTRLTVL.